Below, 9 T cell receptor beta chains from the same sample are listed, as sequenced in a study of CD8 T cells in ankylosing spondylitis. No antigen has been assigned to these receptors. TCRdb re-analysed the 5' RACE reads in MiXCR, keeping a single row per CDR3 protein. The sample yields 400,000 or so distinct CDR3 sequences, roughly 26% seen once. General study points: It appeared that ankylosing spondylitis blood was characterized by a TCR beta motif of several highly homologous variants.

The sequenced sample consisted of blood, either unsorted or a sorted T cell fraction (not recorded which). The source of these receptors is a male donor with ankylosing spondylitis.

V gene TRBV12-3 or TRBV12-4 combines with J gene TRBJ2-7; 9 bases are shared with TRBD2. After removal of 7 bases from V and 1 base from J, the junction contained 8 bases not matched to a gene. The CDR3 consists of 15 residues. In DNA form, the CDR3 reads TGTGCCAGCACCCCTCTAGCGGGGCAATCCTACGAGCAGTACTTC. Its translation: CASTPLAGQSYEQYF.

This clonotype came up a few times. The rearrangement uses TRBV24-1 and TRBJ1-5; the D gene is possibly TRBD1 (6 bases). Trimming stripped 5 bases from V and 5 bases from J, with 9 bases between. Germline V gives CDR1 KGHDR, CDR2 SFDVKD. CDR3 length equals 13 residues. The CDR3: CATSVGGDQPQHF. The CDR3, as DNA: TGTGCCACCAGTGTAGGGGGGGATCAGCCCCAGCATTTT.

The table lists this clonotype with a few counts. The chain couples TRBV12-3 or TRBV12-4 to TRBJ1-1; D not resolved. Deletions cut 3 bases from V and 5 bases from J, with 16 bases between. CDR3 size: 15 residues. The CDR3 bases are TGTGCCAGCAGTTTGAGCGTTGGCCCGTTGACTGAAGCTTTCTTT. Translation: CASSLSVGPLTEAFF.

There are a few counts of this clonotype. V and J are TRBV5-1 and TRBJ2-1; 7 positions match TRBD1. The junction had 8 bases not matched to a gene; V was cut back by 2 bases and J by 6 bases. This CDR3 has 15 amino acids. In germline, CDR1 is SGHRS, CDR2 YFSETQ. The CDR3 DNA follows: TGCGCCAGCAGCTTACAAGGTCCAGGGGGCAATGAGCAGTTCTTC. Residues: CASSLQGPGGNEQFF.

CDR3 DNA: TGTGCCAGCAGCGTAGGGGGAACAGGATCCTCTGGAAACACCATATATTTT. It codes for CASSVGGTGSSGNTIYF. The V call is TRBV9, the J call TRBJ1-3, with D perhaps matching TRBD1 (5 bases). CDR1 and CDR2 (germline): SGDLS, YYNGEE. The CDR3 extends over 17 amino acids. V was trimmed by 0 bases and J by 0 bases, leaving 13 bases between them.

The V and J genes are TRBV29-1 and TRBJ2-1, with TRBD2 matching 12 bases. Germline CDR1 is SQVTM and CDR2 is ANQGSEA. The V segment lost 8 bases and the J segment 9 bases; nucleotides outside the gene matches: 14. The CDR3 sequence is 15 residues long. This CDR3 reads CSHGLAGKSAGEQFF. CDR3 DNA: TGCAGCCACGGACTAGCGGGAAAGTCGGCAGGTGAGCAGTTCTTC.

This clonotype turned up a few times. This chain links TRBV7-2 with TRBJ2-5; no firm D call. Germline CDR1 SGHTA, CDR2 FQGNSA. Trimming removed 9 bases from V and 1 base from J, with 12 bases in between. The CDR3 runs 13 residues. DNA for the CDR3: TGTGCCAGTGGGATAAAGTTCCAAGAGACCCAGTACTTC. Translated: CASGIKFQETQYF. The variable domain in full, with the rest retrieved from reference TRBV7-2 and TRBJ2-5, is GAGVSQSPSNKVTEKGKDVELRCDPISGHTALYWYRQSLGQGLEFLIYFQGNSAPDKSGLPSDRFSAERTGGSVSTLTIQRTQQEDSAVYLCASGIKFQETQYFGPGTRLLVL.

This chain connects TRBV7-2 to TRBJ2-7; 11 bases line up with TRBD2. Germline CDR1 is SGHTA and CDR2 is FQGNSA. J gave up 3 bases and V 4 bases, and 5 bases lay outside the gene matches. The CDR3 runs 15 residues. The CDR3: CASSSYSGRVYEQYF. Written as DNA, the CDR3 is TGTGCCAGCAGCTCATATAGCGGGAGGGTCTACGAGCAGTACTTC.

This clonotype has just a few counts. The chain recombines TRBV29-1 with TRBJ1-5; D unclear. The V end lost 4 bases, the J end lost 5 bases, and 12 bases lay between the germline ends. Per germline, CDR1 SQVTM and CDR2 ANQGSEA. The CDR3 is made up of 13 amino acids. The CDR3 DNA is TGCAGCGTTGCCAGTTACTCAGATCAGCCCCAGCATTTT. Translated: CSVASYSDQPQHF.